The present entry profiles one TCR beta chain with its context. Its antigen is undetermined. Clones were read by immunoSEQ multiplex PCR, and TCRdb kept only the in-frame ones, dropping some. The table lists hundreds of thousands of clones, 67% of them singletons. These data are taken from a study of cytotoxic CD8 clonotypes in ibrutinib-treated CLL. About the research overall: Some 10 relapsed/refractory, some 15 treatment-naive; around 18 IGHV unmutated. It was after a median 12 months of treatment, range 6 to 36, that response samples were taken.

Broader study findings: The clonality went up when patients responded to ibrutinib and dropped back toward baseline at progression.

The CDR3 length is 12 residues. With 3 bases removed from V and 2 bases from J, the gap between germline ends came to 4 bases. Germline assignment: CDR1 SGDLS and CDR2 YYNGEE. The chain is built from TRBV9 and TRBJ2-3; D remains ambiguous. The sample here was PBMCs, taken after 36 months of ibrutinib treatment. This clonotype originated in a human donor with chronic lymphocytic leukemia. The CDR3 sequence is CASSELTDTQYF. CDR3 bases: TGTGCCAGCAGCGAACTCACAGATACGCAGTATTTT.